This entry lists 21 T cell receptor beta chains sequenced from one sample in a study of spatial heterogeneity in lung cancer. Each CDR3 protein gets one entry after TCRdb re-called the 5' RACE reads with MiXCR. Found here are about 3,300 distinct CDR3 sequences, 25% to 30% of them singletons; the top ten hold 38%. The time point: sample taken at primary tumor resection. Whole RNA was taken from tumor, nontumor lung or frozen PBMC; it was then sequenced unsorted. The sequencing here drew on PBMCs, taken at surgery. The source is a female donor with early-stage non-small cell lung cancer.

Notes on this clonotype: Since it is a stray read in a library aimed at alpha chains, this beta chain has a size that is not meaningful. V gene TRBV6-2 or TRBV6-3 combines with J gene TRBJ2-5; the match to TRBD1 covers 9 bases. This CDR3 is built from 12 residues. With 7 bases clipped from V and 4 bases from J, the junction kept 1 base outside the gene matches. Germline V CDR1 and CDR2: MNHEY, SVGEGT. Here the CDR3 DNA reads TGTGCCAGCACGACAGGGGGAGAGACCCAGTACTTC. Translation gives CASTTGGETQYF.

This clonotype is labeled as large (0.1 to 1%). Within a library made for alpha chains, this beta chain is off target, and its count is uninformative. The chain carries TRBV2 and TRBJ2-7; weak D call: TRBD1 (5 bases). CDR3 length: 15 residues. V dropped 6 bases and J dropped 6 bases, with 21 bases sitting between them. Germline V lookup: CDR1 SNHLY, CDR2 FYNNEI. CDR3 amino acids: CASRARHATQGEQYF. The CDR3 nucleotides are TGTGCCAGCAGGGCCCGTCACGCTACCCAGGGCGAGCAGTACTTC.

Concerning this clonotype: This beta chain is a stray sequence in a library constructed for alpha chains; its clone size is not meaningful. V and J are TRBV28 and TRBJ2-5; 9 bases agree with TRBD1. The CDR3 runs to 16 residues. The V and J ends lost 7 bases and 5 bases, in that order; junction bases with no gene match: 14. Germline V gene lookup returns CDR1 MDHEN and CDR2 SYDVKM. The CDR3 nucleotides read TGTGCCAGCACAAATTGGGGACAGGGAAACGGGGAGACCCAGTACTTC. This gives the protein CASTNWGQGNGETQYF.

Of note for this clonotype: The junction does not match germline at one end; this may be a read error. A library made for alpha chains picked up this beta chain off target, so its size means little. The gene calls are TRBV7-2 and TRBJ2-3; D is uncertain. Per germline, CDR1 SGHTA and CDR2 FQGNSA. The CDR3 runs to 16 residues. CDR3 sequence reads: CANSLKAIGFTDTQYF. CDR3 nucleotide sequence: TGTGCCAACAGCTTAAAGGCTATCGGCTTCACAGATACGCAGTATTTT. The variable domain in full, with the rest retrieved from reference TRBV7-2 and TRBJ2-3, is GAGVSQSPSNKVTEKGKDVELRCDPISGHTALYWYRQSLGQGLEFLIYFQGNSAPDKSGLPSDRFSAERTGGSVSTLTIQRTQQEDSAVYLCANSLKAIGFTDTQYFGPGTRLTVL.

With regard to this clonotype: Since the library was made to target alpha chains, this beta chain is a stray read and its abundance is not meaningful. V gene TRBV7-2 combines with J gene TRBJ2-1, with D perhaps matching TRBD2 (5 bases). CDR3 size: 13 residues. V dropped 3 bases and J dropped 6 bases, with 9 bases sitting between them. The germline gives CDR1 SGHTA, CDR2 FQGNSA. CDR3 in DNA: TGTGCCAGCAGCTTTACTAGTTTCAATGAGCAGTTCTTC. It codes for CASSFTSFNEQFF.

Concerning this clonotype: Since the library was made to target alpha chains, this beta chain is a stray read and its abundance is not meaningful. This chain uses TRBV19 with TRBJ2-2, with 8 bases fitting TRBD2. The CDR3 consists of 16 residues. CDR1 and CDR2 (germline): LNHDA, SQIVND (reference sequence). Trimming removed 1 base from V and 3 bases from J; junction bases left unmatched: 4. CDR3 amino acids: CASSIGAAGDTGELFF. CDR3 DNA: TGTGCCAGTAGTATAGGGGCAGCGGGGGACACCGGGGAGCTGTTTTTT.

On this clonotype itself: This beta chain lies outside the target of a library built for alpha chains; its clone size means little. The chain has TRBV10-1 and TRBJ2-1; 11 bases match TRBD2. Per germline, CDR1 WNHNN and CDR2 SYGVQD (reference sequence). V gave up 4 bases and J gave up 7 bases; unmatched junction bases: 3. The CDR3 runs to 14 residues. For the CDR3, the DNA is TGCGCCAGCAGTGTGACTAGCGGGAAAAATGAGCAGTTCTTC. Residues: CASSVTSGKNEQFF.

Note on this clonotype: Being off target in a library aimed at alpha chains, this beta chain has a size of little meaning. The rearrangement uses TRBV15 and TRBJ2-3; 9 bases match TRBD2. Germline V gene lookup returns CDR1 LNHNV and CDR2 YYDKDF (reference sequence). There are 15 residues in the CDR3. Losses at the gene ends were 3 bases for V and 2 bases for J; bases not matched to a gene: 3. CDR3 loop: CATSSPGLATDTQYF. The DNA of the CDR3 is TGTGCCACCAGCAGCCCGGGACTAGCCACAGATACGCAGTATTTT.

To note about this clonotype: For a library built for alpha chains, this beta chain is a stray read; little rests on its size. This chain links TRBV6-2 or TRBV6-3 with TRBJ2-7, with D uncertain. Trimming removed 4 bases from V and 2 bases from J, with 12 bases in between. CDR1 is MNHEY, CDR2 SVGEGT, per germline. The CDR3 is made up of 14 amino acids. The DNA of the CDR3 is TGTGCCAGCAGTTCATACCAGATCACCTACGAGCAGTACTTC. Translating gives CASSSYQITYEQYF.

This clonotype was recorded once. The library was designed around alpha chains, so this beta chain is a stray read whose abundance carries little weight. The rearrangement uses TRBV4-1 and TRBJ2-3, with 8 bases identical to TRBD2. Trimming removed 0 bases from V and 2 bases from J; junction bases left unmatched: 4. The germline gives CDR1 MGHRA, CDR2 YSYEKL. There are 16 residues in the CDR3. DNA of the CDR3: TGCGCCAGCAGCCAAGAGACGGGAGGGGTCACAGATACGCAGTATTTT. Amino acids: CASSQETGGVTDTQYF.

This clonotype was picked up a small number of times. A library prepared for alpha chains yielded this beta chain as an off-target read; its size is of little meaning. This chain connects TRBV18 to TRBJ2-3; tentatively, D is TRBD1 (5 bases). This CDR3 is built from 16 residues. Trimming cost V 6 bases and J 2 bases, with 18 bases left between them. Germline CDR1 reads KGHSH; CDR2 reads LQKENI. For the CDR3, the DNA is TGTGCCAGCTCGCCCGGGTTGACAGAACACACAGATACGCAGTATTTT. Translating it yields CASSPGLTEHTDTQYF.

About this clonotype itself: Little can be read into the size of this beta chain, an off-target read in a library designed for alpha chains. This chain joins TRBV11-2 and TRBJ2-7; D is unclear. V lost 5 bases to trimming and J lost 3 bases, with 8 bases between them. The CDR3 has 12 amino acids. Germline V gives CDR1 SGHAT, CDR2 FQNNGV. Here the CDR3 DNA reads TGTGCCAGCAGCCTGGGTATCTACGAGCAGTACTTC. The encoded protein is CASSLGIYEQYF.

This clonotype was counted a few times. This beta chain slipped into a library made for alpha chains as a stray read, so its size is not meaningful. The chain joins TRBV2 to TRBJ2-5; the match to TRBD1 covers 7 bases. The junction had 5 bases not matched to a gene; V was cut back by 6 bases and J by 4 bases. The germline gives CDR1 SNHLY, CDR2 FYNNEI. This CDR3 has 13 residues. CDR3 sequence: CASRAGTVETQYF. As DNA, the CDR3 is TGTGCCAGCAGGGCCGGGACAGTAGAGACCCAGTACTTC.

Turning to this clonotype: This beta chain is a stray sequence in a library constructed for alpha chains; its clone size is not meaningful. The rearrangement links TRBV19 to TRBJ2-2; perhaps TRBD1 as D (6 bases). Germline assignment: CDR1 LNHDA and CDR2 SQIVND (reference sequence). The length of the CDR3 is 14 residues. V was clipped by 7 bases and J by 1 base, with 10 bases between them. The CDR3 protein is CASTPGQNTGELFF. CDR3 DNA sequence: TGTGCCAGTACCCCGGGACAGAACACCGGGGAGCTGTTTTTT. Using reference TRBV19 and TRBJ2-2 for the parts outside the CDR3, the full variable domain is DGGITQSPKYLFRKEGQNVTLSCEQNLNHDAMYWYRQDPGQGLRLIYYSQIVNDFQKGDIAEGYSVSREKKESFPLTVTSAQKNPTAFYLCASTPGQNTGELFFGEGSRLTVL.

In this sample, this clonotype turned up a few times. This beta chain was picked up by a library intended for alpha chains and is off target, so its count carries little meaning. The chain has TRBV24-1 and TRBJ2-1; D gene uncertain. V gave up 4 bases and J gave up 2 bases, with 14 bases separating them. Germline CDR1 reads KGHDR; CDR2 reads SFDVKD. This CDR3 contains 16 residues. The CDR3 protein is CATSDESYGPYNEQFF. The CDR3 nucleotides are TGTGCCACCAGTGACGAGTCCTACGGCCCCTACAATGAGCAGTTCTTC.

Turning to this clonotype: For a library built for alpha chains, this beta chain is a stray read; little rests on its size. The chain carries TRBV5-4 and TRBJ2-1, with D possibly being TRBD2 (5 bases). V gave up 1 base and J gave up 1 base, with 12 bases separating them. The length of the CDR3 is 16 residues. The germline gives CDR1 SGHNT, CDR2 YYREEE (reference sequence). The CDR3 sequence: CASSLYLASSYNEQFF. CDR3 in DNA: TGTGCCAGCAGCTTGTACCTAGCTTCGTCCTACAATGAGCAGTTCTTC.

Notes on this clonotype: The library was prepared for alpha chains; this beta chain is a stray read, so its frequency means little. The V and J genes are TRBV10-3 and TRBJ2-7, with 7 nucleotides matching TRBD1. Looked up from germline, CDR1 is ENHRY and CDR2 is SYGVKD. Trimming at V came to 4 bases and at J to 3 bases, leaving 0 bases not matched to a gene. This CDR3 region has 12 residues. CDR3 DNA sequence: TGTGCCATCAGTGGACAGGGCTACGAGCAGTACTTC. Translated, it gives CAISGQGYEQYF.

This clonotype was detected only once. This beta chain is a stray sequence in a library constructed for alpha chains; its clone size is not meaningful. The chain has TRBV5-6 and TRBJ2-5, with 11 positions matching TRBD2. The CDR3 extends over 15 amino acids. CDR1 SGHDT and CDR2 YYEEEE come from the germline V gene. Trimming cost V 4 bases and J 3 bases; bases outside gene matches: 5. CDR3 DNA: TGTGCCAGCAGCGCTCTAGCGGGAGGCGAAGAGACCCAGTACTTC. This codes for CASSALAGGEETQYF.

As regards this clonotype: This beta chain is an off-target read within a library intended for alpha chains, so its frequency means little. This chain connects TRBV10-3 to TRBJ2-7; TRBD2 agrees at 8 bases. This CDR3 is built from 14 residues. V lost 4 bases, J lost 2 bases, and 4 bases stayed unmatched. Germline assignment: CDR1 ENHRY and CDR2 SYGVKD. CDR3 region: CAISVGTSTYEQYF. For the CDR3, the DNA is TGTGCCATCAGTGTTGGGACTAGTACCTACGAGCAGTACTTC.

A note on this clonotype: This beta chain represents an off-target read in a library built for alpha chains; its size is of limited meaning. V is TRBV7-9 and J is TRBJ2-1, with 15 bases that match TRBD2. Germline CDR1 is SEHNR and CDR2 is FQNEAQ (reference sequence). The V and J ends lost 4 bases and 0 bases, in that order; junction bases with no gene match: 4. This CDR3 is built from 18 residues. The CDR3 DNA reads TGTGCCAGCAGCTCCGGGACTAGCGGGAGGACCTCCTACAATGAGCAGTTCTTC. Translating it yields CASSSGTSGRTSYNEQFF.

On this clonotype: Being off target in a library aimed at alpha chains, this beta chain has a size of little meaning. V usage is TRBV19 and J usage is TRBJ2-1; D is unresolved. V lost 5 bases to trimming and J lost 4 bases, with 6 bases between them. From germline, CDR1 is LNHDA and CDR2 SQIVND (reference sequence). The CDR3 runs 12 residues. CDR3 in amino acids: CASSAKYNEQFF. DNA of the CDR3: TGTGCCAGTAGTGCCAAATACAATGAGCAGTTCTTC.